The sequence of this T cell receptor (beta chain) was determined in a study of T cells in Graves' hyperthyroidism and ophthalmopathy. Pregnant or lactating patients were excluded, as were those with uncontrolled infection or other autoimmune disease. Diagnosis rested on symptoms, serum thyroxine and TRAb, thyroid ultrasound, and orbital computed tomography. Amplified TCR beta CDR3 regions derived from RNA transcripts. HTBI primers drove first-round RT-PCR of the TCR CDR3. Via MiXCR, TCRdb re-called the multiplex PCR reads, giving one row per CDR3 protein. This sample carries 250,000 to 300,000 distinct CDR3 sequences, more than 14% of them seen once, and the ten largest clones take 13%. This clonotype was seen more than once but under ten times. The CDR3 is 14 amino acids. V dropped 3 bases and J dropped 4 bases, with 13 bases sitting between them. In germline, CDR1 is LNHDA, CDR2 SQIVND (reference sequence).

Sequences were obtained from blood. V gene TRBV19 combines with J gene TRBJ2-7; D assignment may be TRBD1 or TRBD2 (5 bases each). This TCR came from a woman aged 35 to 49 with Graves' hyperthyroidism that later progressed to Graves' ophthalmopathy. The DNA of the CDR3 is TGTGCCAGTAGTATTCGAGGGGTGAAATACGAGCAGTACTTC. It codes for CASSIRGVKYEQYF.